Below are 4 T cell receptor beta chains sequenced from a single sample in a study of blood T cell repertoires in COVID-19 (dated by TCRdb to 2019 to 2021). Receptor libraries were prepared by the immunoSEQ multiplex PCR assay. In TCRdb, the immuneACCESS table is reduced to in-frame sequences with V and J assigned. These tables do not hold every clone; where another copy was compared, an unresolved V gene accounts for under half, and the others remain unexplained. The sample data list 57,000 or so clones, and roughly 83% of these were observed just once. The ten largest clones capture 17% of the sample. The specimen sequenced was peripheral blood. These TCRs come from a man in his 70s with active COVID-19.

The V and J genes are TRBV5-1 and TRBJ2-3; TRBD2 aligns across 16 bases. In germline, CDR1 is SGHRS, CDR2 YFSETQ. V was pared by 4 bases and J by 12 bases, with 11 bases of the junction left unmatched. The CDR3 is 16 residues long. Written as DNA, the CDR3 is TGCGCCAGCAGCACGGGACTAGCGGGAGGGCCGCGTAGTCAGTATTTT. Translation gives CASSTGLAGGPRSQYF. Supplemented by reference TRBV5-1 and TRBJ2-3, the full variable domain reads KAGVTQTPRYLIKTRGQQVTLSCSPISGHRSVSWYQQTPGQGLQFLFEYFSETQRNKGNFPGRFSGRQFSNSRSEMNVSTLELGDSALYLCASSTGLAGGPRSQYFGPGTRLTVL.

DNA for the CDR3: TGCGCCAGCAGCCAAGTAGGGGTTACTGAAGCTTTCTTT. Its translation: CASSQVGVTEAFF. The chain carries TRBV4-1 and TRBJ1-1; D perhaps matches TRBD1 (5 bases). The CDR3 is 13 residues long. Looked up from germline, CDR1 is MGHRA and CDR2 is YSYEKL. The V and J ends lost 1 base and 5 bases respectively, with 8 bases between them.

CDR3 sequence reads: CASSLQIRREWGDTQYF. CDR3 nucleotides: TGTGCCAGCAGCTTACAAATAAGGCGGGAGTGGGGAGATACGCAGTATTTT. This sequence joins TRBV7-2 and TRBJ2-3; 7 bases line up with TRBD2. CDR1 is SGHTA, CDR2 FQGNSA, per germline. J lost 5 bases, V lost 2 bases, and 13 bases had no gene match. The CDR3 consists of 17 residues.

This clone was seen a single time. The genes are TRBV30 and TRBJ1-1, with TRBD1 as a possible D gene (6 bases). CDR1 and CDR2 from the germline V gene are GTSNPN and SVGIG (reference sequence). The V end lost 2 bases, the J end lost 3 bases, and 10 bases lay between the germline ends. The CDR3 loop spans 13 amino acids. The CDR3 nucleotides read TGTGCCTGGAGTTGGACAGAGGACACTGAAGCTTTCTTT. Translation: CAWSWTEDTEAFF.